This is a list of T cell receptor beta chains from one sample in a study of technical replicates of blood from a few donors. This table comes from immunoSEQ multiplex PCR, and its TCRdb copy is limited to in-frame clones, with some not included. The sample contains around 98,000 clones, around 95% of which appear only once. Sequencing was performed on T cells isolated from PBMCs. These TCRs come from a human donor in good health. The CDR3 runs from the conserved cysteine through the conserved F or W. The D gene is left open where the match is weak.

v_gene	d_gene	j_gene	CDR3aa	CDR3nt
TRBV11-3	TRBD2	TRBJ2-7	CASSSSGGIYEQYF	TGTGCCAGCAGCTCTAGCGGGGGGATATACGAGCAGTACTTC
TRBV7-9	.	TRBJ2-7	CASSFLEGAYF	TGTGCCAGCAGCTTCCTCGAGGGCGCGTACTTC
TRBV7-9	TRBD1	TRBJ2-2	CASSPDRASGELFF	TGTGCCAGCAGCCCGGACAGGGCGTCCGGGGAGCTGTTTTTT
TRBV6-5	.	TRBJ1-3	CATIGGNTIYF	TGTGCCACAATCGGTGGAAACACCATATATTTT
TRBV2	.	TRBJ1-5	CASSATAYSNQPQHF	TGTGCCAGCAGTGCGACAGCCTATAGCAATCAGCCCCAGCATTTT
TRBV6-1	.	TRBJ1-2	CASSEAGGIYGYTF	TGTGCCAGCAGTGAAGCCGGGGGGATCTATGGCTACACCTTC
TRBV28	.	TRBJ1-5	CASTDSSGVRQPQHF	TGTGCCAGCACCGATTCCTCAGGGGTTCGGCAGCCCCAGCATTTT
TRBV27	TRBD2	TRBJ2-1	CASSFSASGNNEQFF	TGTGCCAGCAGCTTCTCTGCTAGCGGGAACAATGAGCAGTTCTTC
TRBV7-2	TRBD1	TRBJ1-2	CASSLSSGQGASGYTF	TGTGCCAGCAGCTTATCCTCGGGACAGGGCGCGAGTGGCTACACCTTC
TRBV11-3	TRBD1	TRBJ1-2	CASSLQTGTGMGYTF	TGTGCCAGCAGCCTCCAAACCGGGACAGGGATGGGCTACACCTTC
TRBV27	TRBD1	TRBJ2-7	CASSPGTGYYEQYF	TGTGCCAGCAGCCCCGGGACAGGCTACTACGAGCAGTACTTC
TRBV14	.	TRBJ2-7	CASSPRPIAEQYF	TGTGCCAGCAGCCCTCGGCCGATAGCGGAGCAGTACTTC
TRBV5-1	.	TRBJ1-1	CASSLALGRAGTEAFF	TGCGCCAGCAGCTTGGCCTTGGGCAGGGCCGGGACTGAAGCTTTCTTT
TRBV6-5	.	TRBJ1-3	CATGIQGSGNTIYF	TGTGCCACGGGAATACAGGGCTCTGGAAACACCATATATTTT
TRBV11-2	.	TRBJ2-5	CASSSSGGQQETQYF	TGTGCCAGCAGCTCATCGGGAGGACAGCAAGAGACCCAGTACTTC